These 20 T cell receptor beta chains share one sample of origin, sequenced in a study of beta chain features in type 1 diabetes. General study findings and limits: Moderately but significantly shorter TCRB CDR3s were found in Type 1 diabetes patients in all four CD4+ subsets.

Expressed TCRB transcripts got sequenced, as all isolated RNA was reverse transcribed. The repertoire was sequenced with immunoSEQ multiplex PCR; TCRdb's copy has only in-frame clones and lacks some. Altogether approximately 160,000 clones are present, about a tenth being singletons, with the ten largest covering more than 0.45%. The antigens these receptors bind are not known. Sequencing used central memory CD4+ T cells from blood. The receptors were sampled from a young man with type 1 diabetes.

V is TRBV13 and J is TRBJ2-7; D is possibly TRBD1 (5 bases). Germline values: CDR1 PRHDT, CDR2 FYEKMQ (reference sequence). V lost 0 bases and J 3 bases, leaving 6 bases between the germline ends. The CDR3 runs to 13 residues. The CDR3 DNA reads TGTGCCAGCAGCTTAGGTAGGGGCTACGAGCAGTACTTC. This sequence encodes CASSLGRGYEQYF.

The genes are TRBV11-2 and TRBJ2-5; a possible D gene is TRBD1 (7 bases). The CDR3 totals 15 residues. V was cut by 2 bases and J by 5 bases, with 15 bases left in between. Germline CDR1 and CDR2: SGHAT and FQNNGV. CDR3 DNA sequence: TGTGCCAGCAGCTTATGGTCCCAGGGGGGTGAGACCCAGTACTTC. This translates into CASSLWSQGGETQYF.

V gene TRBV29-1 combines with J gene TRBJ1-2; 8 nucleotides agree with TRBD1. The ends lost 3 bases at V and 4 bases at J; junction bases unmatched: 4. The CDR3 is 13 residues long. The germline V gene has CDR1 SQVTM and CDR2 ANQGSEA. CDR3 DNA: TGCAGCGTTGAGACAGGGGCGTCCTATGGCTACACCTTC. Protein: CSVETGASYGYTF. The variable domain in full, completed from reference TRBV29-1 and TRBJ1-2, reads SAVISQKPSRDICQRGTSLTIQCQVDSQVTMMFWYRQQPGQSLTLIATANQGSEATYESGFVIDKFPISRPNLTFSTLTVSNMSPEDSSIYLCSVETGASYGYTFGSGTRLTVV.

The chain uses TRBV7-3 and TRBJ2-5, with unresolved D. This CDR3 is 11 amino acids long. Germline CDR1 SGHTA, CDR2 FQGTGA. Trimming took off 5 bases at V and 2 bases at J, with 3 bases between the two ends. The CDR3 region is CASSLQETQYF. DNA of the CDR3: TGTGCCAGCAGCCTGCAAGAGACCCAGTACTTC.

This clone appeared a few times. V gene TRBV25-1 combines with J gene TRBJ1-2, with D possibly matching TRBD1 (6 bases). The CDR3 length is 13 residues. Looked up from germline, CDR1 is MGHDK and CDR2 is SYGVNS. Trimming pared 3 bases from V and 3 bases from J, leaving 8 bases between. The CDR3 nucleotides are TGTGCCAGCAGTGACAGGGGTCACTATGGCTACACCTTC. It codes for CASSDRGHYGYTF.

This clone was picked up a small number of times. The chain links TRBV2 to TRBJ2-2, with a possible D match to TRBD2 (5 bases). In germline, CDR1 is SNHLY, CDR2 FYNNEI. CDR3 length: 13 amino acids. The V end was cut by 6 bases, the J end by 6 bases, with 11 bases between. CDR3 DNA: TGTGCCAGCAGCCCCACTAGTTCCGGGGAGCTGTTTTTT. It codes for CASSPTSSGELFF.

In this sample, this clone turned up a few times. The rearrangement joins TRBV7-2 to TRBJ1-5; D is uncertain. Per the germline V gene, CDR1 is SGHTA and CDR2 is FQGNSA. V was clipped by 1 base and J by 3 bases, with 10 bases between them. The CDR3 spans 15 residues. The CDR3 DNA reads TGTGCCAGCAGCTTAGGTGGACGGGACAATCAGCCCCAGCATTTT. Its translation: CASSLGGRDNQPQHF. Based on the CDR3 plus reference TRBV7-2 and TRBJ1-5, the full variable domain is GAGVSQSPSNKVTEKGKDVELRCDPISGHTALYWYRQSLGQGLEFLIYFQGNSAPDKSGLPSDRFSAERTGGSVSTLTIQRTQQEDSAVYLCASSLGGRDNQPQHFGDGTRLSIL.

This clone has more than one count but fewer than ten. The V and J genes are TRBV7-7 and TRBJ2-5; TRBD2 agrees at 9 bases. Germline V gene data show CDR1 as SSHAT and CDR2 as FNYEAQ (reference sequence). The CDR3 loop spans 14 amino acids. V gave up 5 bases and J gave up 5 bases; unmatched junction bases: 6. The CDR3 DNA is TGTGCCAGCAGCGGTAGCGGGAGAGGCGAGACCCAGTACTTC. This codes for CASSGSGRGETQYF.

This clone was counted between two and nine times. The gene calls are TRBV28 and TRBJ2-7; 12 bases match TRBD2. Germline values: CDR1 MDHEN, CDR2 SYDVKM. The CDR3 consists of 15 residues. V dropped 2 bases and J dropped 5; count of bases not matched to a gene: 4. The CDR3 loop is CASSLLAGGNDEQYF. The CDR3 nucleotides read TGTGCCAGCAGTTTACTAGCGGGAGGGAACGACGAGCAGTACTTC.

A few counts support this clone. The genes are TRBV7-9 and TRBJ2-3; 8 bases fit TRBD2. Looked up from germline, CDR1 is SEHNR and CDR2 is FQNEAQ (reference sequence). V shed 8 bases and J 2 bases; nucleotides not matched to a gene: 9. The CDR3 has 15 residues. This chain's CDR3 is CASRRAGGNTDTQYF. The CDR3 nucleotides read TGTGCCAGCCGCCGGGCGGGAGGCAACACAGATACGCAGTATTTT.

This clone was counted a few times. This chain connects TRBV6-5 to TRBJ2-7, with TRBD1 as a possible D gene (6 bases). Per germline, CDR1 MNHEY and CDR2 SVGAGI. The CDR3 spans 13 residues. V lost 10 bases to trimming and J lost 0 bases, with 13 bases between them. The CDR3 nucleotides are TGTGCCACCCGCCGGGACAACTCCTACGAGCAGTACTTC. This translates into CATRRDNSYEQYF.

The chain employs TRBV7-3 and TRBJ2-2; D is unresolved. Germline loops: CDR1 SGHTA, CDR2 FQGTGA. The germline V and J ends were trimmed by 3 bases and 6 bases, with 8 bases remaining between them. CDR3 size: 13 residues. CDR3 bases: TGTGCCAGCAGCTTCGACTGGGCCGGGGAGCTGTTTTTT. Its translation is CASSFDWAGELFF.

This clone has more than one count but fewer than ten. This chain connects TRBV5-1 to TRBJ2-5, with TRBD1 as a possible D gene (5 bases). This CDR3 comprises 15 residues. Between the trimmed V and J ends, which lost 4 bases and 3 bases, there was a span of 16 bases. The germline gives CDR1 SGHRS, CDR2 YFSETQ. The CDR3 spells CASSTNFDRKETQYF. The CDR3 region has the DNA TGCGCCAGCAGCACGAACTTCGACAGAAAAGAGACCCAGTACTTC. Filled out from reference TRBV5-1 and TRBJ2-5, the complete variable domain reads KAGVTQTPRYLIKTRGQQVTLSCSPISGHRSVSWYQQTPGQGLQFLFEYFSETQRNKGNFPGRFSGRQFSNSRSEMNVSTLELGDSALYLCASSTNFDRKETQYFGPGTRLLVL.

This chain uses TRBV7-2 with TRBJ2-1, with 8 bases fitting TRBD2. CDR1 and CDR2 (germline): SGHTA, FQGNSA. V lost 2 bases to trimming and J lost 9 bases; unmatched junction nucleotides: 6. The CDR3 sequence is 14 residues long. CDR3: CASSLSGRGAEQFF. The DNA of the CDR3 is TGTGCCAGCAGCTTAAGCGGGAGAGGCGCTGAGCAGTTCTTC.

There are a few counts of this clone. The chain combines TRBV15 with TRBJ1-1; D is possibly TRBD1 (6 bases). V dropped 6 bases and J dropped 6 bases, with 14 bases sitting between them. Germline CDR1 LNHNV, CDR2 YYDKDF (reference sequence). The length of the CDR3 is 13 residues. The CDR3 loop is CATRTGQGSEAFF. The CDR3 DNA sequence: TGTGCCACCAGGACAGGCCAGGGATCTGAAGCTTTCTTT. The full variable domain, its missing parts supplied by reference TRBV15 and TRBJ1-1, is DAMVIQNPRYQVTQFGKPVTLSCSQTLNHNVMYWYQQKSSQAPKLLFHYYDKDFNNEADTPDNFQSRRPNTSFCFLDIRSPGLGDTAMYLCATRTGQGSEAFFGQGTRLTVV.

The J gene is TRBJ1-2, the V gene TRBV2; TRBD1 might be the D (5 bases). V shed 7 bases and J shed 3 bases, with 12 bases lying between them. Germline V gene data show CDR1 as SNHLY and CDR2 as FYNNEI. This CDR3 region has 13 residues. The CDR3 region is CASTSDRHYGYTF. CDR3 bases: TGTGCCAGCACTTCAGACAGACACTATGGCTACACCTTC.

The V and J genes are TRBV19 and TRBJ2-1; TRBD2 is a possible D gene (6 bases). The V gene lost 5 bases and the J gene lost 6 bases, with 11 bases spanning the gap. CDR3 length: 13 amino acids. Germline assignment: CDR1 LNHDA and CDR2 SQIVND (reference sequence). CDR3 sequence (DNA): TGTGCCAGTAGTCGACTAGTTTCCAATGAGCAGTTCTTC. This sequence encodes CASSRLVSNEQFF.

The chain couples TRBV7-9 to TRBJ1-2; D possibly corresponds to TRBD1 (5 bases). In germline, CDR1 is SEHNR, CDR2 FQNEAQ (reference sequence). CDR3 length: 13 residues. V shed 5 bases and J shed 7 bases, with 14 bases lying between them. The DNA for the CDR3 is TGTGCCAGCAGCCTCCCGACAGACGGTGGCTACACCTTC. It is translated as CASSLPTDGGYTF.

V is TRBV9 and J is TRBJ2-3; 8 nucleotides agree with TRBD2. Germline CDR1 is SGDLS and CDR2 is YYNGEE. Losses at the gene ends were 0 bases for V and 1 base for J; bases not matched to a gene: 4. This CDR3 has 16 residues. CDR3 nucleotide sequence: TGTGCCAGCAGCGTAGGAGGGACTAGGGGCACAGATACGCAGTATTTT. This encodes CASSVGGTRGTDTQYF.

The chain has TRBV7-8 and TRBJ2-1, with TRBD2 as a possible D gene (6 bases). The germline V gene has CDR1 SGHVS and CDR2 FQNEAQ. The V end was cut by 5 bases, the J end by 5 bases, with 13 bases between. This CDR3 comprises 14 residues. The DNA of the CDR3 is TGTGCCAGCAGCAACGGACTATCTCACAATGAGCAGTTCTTC. The encoded protein is CASSNGLSHNEQFF.